The rows below give T cell receptor beta chains drawn from one sample of a study of cytomegalovirus exposure and HLA in healthy donors. The method was immunoSEQ multiplex PCR; TCRdb's version includes in-frame clones alone and lacks a portion of them. This table holds about 160,000 clones, around 72% found once. Sequencing used PBMCs. These receptors all stem from a man aged 40-50 years in good health and CMV-seropositive. Each CDR3 is given with its conserved first and last residue. The D gene is left open where the match is weak. Only some rows state a clone size, as once, few, many or a class for expanded clones.

j_call d_call v_call clone_size cdr3_nt cdr3_aa
TRBJ1-2 TRBD1 TRBV15 . TGTGCCACCAGCAGAGCCCCGACAGGGGGTGGCTATGGCTACACCTTC CATSRAPTGGGYGYTF
TRBJ1-5 TRBD1 TRBV7-9 . TGTGCCAGCAGCTTAGCACAGGGGACCCACAATCAGCCCCAGCATTTT CASSLAQGTHNQPQHF
TRBJ1-3 . TRBV10-3 . TGTGCCATCAGTGGTCCAGGGGATTCTGGAAACACCATATATTTT CAISGPGDSGNTIYF
TRBJ2-5 . TRBV7-2 few TGTGCCAGCAGCGACTACCAAGAGACCCAGTACTTC CASSDYQETQYF
TRBJ1-1 . TRBV6-5 . TGTGCCAGCAGTTACGGCGGCGTGAACACTGAAGCTTTCTTT CASSYGGVNTEAFF
TRBJ1-1 TRBD1 TRBV4-1 . TGCGCCAGCAGCCAACCTACAGGGGTCACTGAAGCTTTCTTT CASSQPTGVTEAFF
TRBJ1-4 . TRBV30 . TGTGCCTGGAGTTTCGGGAGCGGGACTAATGAAAAACTGTTTTTT CAWSFGSGTNEKLFF
TRBJ1-5 . TRBV11-3 . TGTGCCAGCAGCTTAGTCTGGGGAGAAATTTATAGCAATCAGCCCCAGCATTTT CASSLVWGEIYSNQPQHF
TRBJ2-5 . TRBV7-2 . TGTGCCAGCAGCTACCCACAGGGTAACCAAGAGACCCAGTACTTC CASSYPQGNQETQYF
TRBJ1-4 . TRBV30 . TGTGCCTGGCACGAGCTTTCCGCAACTAATGAAAAACTGTTTTTT CAWHELSATNEKLFF
TRBJ2-1 . TRBV5-1 . TGCGCCAGCAGCTTCAGGGGAGACAATGAGCAGTTCTTC CASSFRGDNEQFF
TRBJ2-3 TRBD2 TRBV7-8 . TGTGCCTCGACGGGAGCGGGGGGGCATTCAGATACGCAGTATTTT CASTGAGGHSDTQYF
TRBJ2-1 TRBD1 TRBV6-6 . TGTGCCAGCACCCAGGTCTGGGACAGACACAATGAGCAGTTCTTC CASTQVWDRHNEQFF
TRBJ1-4 . TRBV7-8 . TGTGCCAGCAGCTTAGCGGAGGGGTATGAAAAACTGTTTTTT CASSLAEGYEKLFF
TRBJ2-7 . TRBV5-1 . TGCGCCAGCAGCTTGGTCATATCTGGACTCGATAGTCCCTACGAGCAGTACTTC CASSLVISGLDSPYEQYF
TRBJ1-3 TRBD1 TRBV5-6 few TGTGCCAGCAGTTACCCAGTGGACAGGGGAAACACCATATATTTT CASSYPVDRGNTIYF
TRBJ2-5 . TRBV30 few TGTGCCTGGACCGGGGCGGGGCCCCAAGGAAAGACCCAGTACTTC CAWTGAGPQGKTQYF
TRBJ2-1 . TRBV2 . TGCGCCAGCACCACTTCCGCGGGGCGCTCCTACAATGAGCAGTTCTTC CASTTSAGRSYNEQFF
TRBJ2-7 . TRBV20-1 . TGCAGTGCTAACGTCCTTGAGGAGCAGTACTTC CSANVLEEQYF
TRBJ2-7 . TRBV7-9 . TGTGCCAGCAGCTCCCTGTCCCTAGGAAAGCAGTACTTC CASSSLSLGKQYF
TRBJ2-1 TRBD2 TRBV7-9 . TGTGCCAGCAGCGCTAGTCCTAGCGGGGGCATTGAGCAGTTCTTC CASSASPSGGIEQFF
TRBJ2-2 . TRBV27 . TGTGCCAGCAGCCCCCGGGACACCGGGGAGCTGTTTTTT CASSPRDTGELFF
TRBJ1-1 . TRBV2 . TGTGCCAGCAGTGAAGCAGAGGGGGTTGGCACTGAAGCTTTCTTT CASSEAEGVGTEAFF
TRBJ2-7 . TRBV6-5 . TGTGCCAGCAGCCCCAGACAGGATGGCTACGAGCAGTACTTC CASSPRQDGYEQYF
TRBJ1-2 TRBD1 TRBV19 . TGTGCCAGTATTCCGGGACAGGGGAACTATGGCTACACCTTC CASIPGQGNYGYTF
TRBJ2-2 TRBD1 TRBV5-1 . TGCGCCAGCAGCCCGACTGTCCCGGGACAGGACACCGGGGAGCTGTTTTTT CASSPTVPGQDTGELFF
TRBJ1-4 . TRBV7-2 once TGTGCCAGCAGCTTAGTGCGCGGGGAGGAAAAACTGTTTTTT CASSLVRGEEKLFF
TRBJ1-2 . TRBV6-5 . TGTGCCAGCAGACCTACAGGCTTAAGCTTTAATGGCTACACCTTC CASRPTGLSFNGYTF
TRBJ1-2 . TRBV4-3 . TGCGCCAGCAGCCAAGAAGAGGGAGGGCGGTATGGCTACACCTTC CASSQEEGGRYGYTF
TRBJ1-2 . TRBV20-1 . TGCAGTGCCCACAGAGAAAGCTCGCCCACCTTC CSAHRESSPTF
TRBJ2-3 . TRBV7-2 . TGTGCCAGCAGCTCGGGAACTTGGGATACGCAGTATTTT CASSSGTWDTQYF
TRBJ2-2 . TRBV19 . TGTGCCAGTCGAACCGGGACTCTTACGAACACCGGGGAGCTGTTTTTT CASRTGTLTNTGELFF
TRBJ1-3 . TRBV5-4 once TGTGCCAGCAGCCGTGGCGCGCGGGGTACAGGAAACACCATATATTTT CASSRGARGTGNTIYF
TRBJ2-3 TRBD2 TRBV7-2 few TGTGCCAGCAGCACCGGGGGGTCCGCGCAGTATTTT CASSTGGSAQYF
TRBJ2-7 TRBD2 TRBV4-2 . TGTGCCAGCAGCCAAGTAGGGACTAGTGCTTCCTACGAGCAGTACTTC CASSQVGTSASYEQYF
TRBJ1-3 . TRBV30 . TGTGCCTGGAGTGGGGGGGCTGGAAACACCATATATTTT CAWSGGAGNTIYF
TRBJ1-2 TRBD1 TRBV18 . TGTGCCAGCTCGCCGACAGGGGGCTCCACGCTTAACTATGGCTACACCTTC CASSPTGGSTLNYGYTF
TRBJ1-1 . TRBV7-8 few TGTGCCAGCAGCTCCCGCGATTGGAGGGACGCTTTCTTT CASSSRDWRDAFF
TRBJ1-4 TRBD1 TRBV15 . TGTGCCACCAGCAGAGCGACAGGGCCTAGTGAAAAACTGTTTTTT CATSRATGPSEKLFF
TRBJ1-1 . TRBV6-1 once TGTGCCAGCAAACCACAACAGGGATCAGGGGAGGCTTTCTTT CASKPQQGSGEAFF
TRBJ2-3 TRBD2 TRBV11-3 . TGTGCCAGCAGCGTCGGACTAGCGGGGCCCCCAAGAGATACGCAGTATTTT CASSVGLAGPPRDTQYF
TRBJ1-4 TRBD1 TRBV7-9 few TGTGCCAGCAGCTCCGGACAGGGAGGTGCAACTAATGAAAAACTGTTTTTT CASSSGQGGATNEKLFF
TRBJ2-2 . TRBV30 . TGTGCCTGGGACTATGCTTTCGGGGAGCTGTTTTTT CAWDYAFGELFF
TRBJ2-3 . TRBV5-1 . TGCGCCAGCAGCGAGGATGTATATACGCAGTATTTT CASSEDVYTQYF
TRBJ2-7 TRBD2 TRBV11-2 . TGTGCCAGCAGCCAGGTGGGGGGGGGCGAGCAGTACTTC CASSQVGGGEQYF
TRBJ2-1 TRBD2 TRBV7-8 . TGTGCCAGCAGCCCTCGGGGGGGTTCCTACAATGAGCAGTTCTTC CASSPRGGSYNEQFF
TRBJ1-2 . TRBV6-1 . TGTGCCAGCAGTTTCCACAGGGATGGCTACACCTTC CASSFHRDGYTF
TRBJ1-1 TRBD1 TRBV9 . TGTGCCAGCAGCGCGACAGGGGGCCTTTGGACTGAAGCTTTCTTT CASSATGGLWTEAFF
TRBJ1-1 TRBD1 TRBV19 few TGTGCCAGTAGTATGACAGGGAAGGTTGGGAACACTGAAGCTTTCTTT CASSMTGKVGNTEAFF